The TCR beta chain under discussion was sequenced for a study of T cell clonotyping in hematopoietic cell transplantation. Study findings and constraints: Pathologically expanded recipient clonotypes increased progressively from day 30 to day 180 as diversity fell.

Profiled with immunoSEQ multiplex PCR; TCRdb holds only in-frame clones, not every one. The repertoire holds about 9,500 clones, with roughly 93% as singletons. The CDR3 is 15 amino acids. V lost 4 bases and J 0 bases, leaving 12 bases between the germline ends. CDR1 and CDR2 (germline): SGHDN, FVKESK. Concerning this clone itself: Its antigen is currently unknown.

This TCR derives from a male patient between 45 and 60 years old who had an allogeneic stem cell transplant from a related donor, so T cells may come from the graft donor. Some clones in this sample may be carry-over from other donors' samples. The chain has TRBV14 and TRBJ1-1; D perhaps matches TRBD1 (6 bases). The sample here was PBMCs, taken 100 days after allogeneic stem cell transplant. The CDR3 DNA follows: TGTGCCAGCAGCCGAGCAGGGGCCCTGAACACTGAAGCTTTCTTT. Protein: CASSRAGALNTEAFF.